Reported below is one T cell receptor beta chain. This sample was included in a study of OX40 agonist ivuxolimab in advanced cancers. Germline loops: CDR1 SGHRS, CDR2 YFSETQ. V was cut by 3 bases and J by 0 bases, with 12 bases left in between. The CDR3 runs to 15 residues. This table comes from immunoSEQ multiplex PCR, and its TCRdb copy is limited to in-frame clones, with some not included. The sample holds under 65,000 clones, roughly nine tenths seen once. Sequencing was performed on CD4+ or CD8+ T cells sorted from blood, taken in a trial of the OX40 agonist ivuxolimab. The TCR comes from an adult with an advanced solid tumor such as melanoma, head and neck, liver or kidney cancer. The rearrangement links TRBV5-1 to TRBJ1-1; D may be TRBD1 (6 bases). CDR3 protein: CASSWGGGMNTEAFF. In DNA form, the CDR3 reads TGCGCCAGCAGCTGGGGAGGGGGGATGAACACTGAAGCTTTCTTT.